The 23 T cell receptor beta chains listed next were all sequenced from one sample in a study of blood T cell repertoires in COVID-19. The data were produced by immunoSEQ multiplex PCR, yet TCRdb's version contains in-frame clones alone and is incomplete. This table has about 400,000 clones, 88% appearing once. Sequenced input: PBMCs or T cells enriched from blood (not recorded which). These receptors all stem from a woman aged 40 to 50 with acute COVID-19.

With respect to this clone: This specimen includes other DNA sequences encoding the same CDR3. The V call is TRBV3-1 (or the pseudogene TRBV3-2), the J call TRBJ1-2, with 9 bases aligning to TRBD1. J gave up 4 bases and V 4 bases, and 4 bases lay outside the gene matches. The CDR3 spans 14 residues. Germline assignment: CDR1 LGHDT and CDR2 YNNKEL (reference sequence). The DNA of the CDR3 is TGTGCCAGCAGCCTGGGACAGGGAGGCTATGGCTACACCTTC. Translation: CASSLGQGGYGYTF.

J is TRBJ2-3 and V is TRBV5-1; possibly TRBD2 for D (5 bases). Trimming removed 0 bases from V and 11 bases from J, with 13 bases in between. The germline V gene has CDR1 SGHRS and CDR2 YFSETQ. This CDR3 spans 13 amino acids. CDR3 in DNA: TGCGCCAGCAGCTTGGACGACGCGGGCGGGCAGTATTTT. As protein: CASSLDDAGGQYF.

This chain connects TRBV7-8 to TRBJ1-3; D is unresolved. Germline CDR1 SGHVS, CDR2 FQNEAQ. The CDR3 has 14 amino acids. Trimming removed 7 bases from V and 0 bases from J, with 10 bases in between. The CDR3 reads CASILGSSGNTIYF. CDR3 bases: TGTGCCAGCATTCTAGGGAGCTCTGGAAACACCATATATTTT.

This clone was seen just once. The chain joins TRBV27 to TRBJ1-1; TRBD1 aligns across 7 bases. With V trimmed by 5 bases and J by 4 bases, 7 bases remained unmatched. The CDR3 is 14 residues long. Germline CDR1 and CDR2: MNHEY and SMNVEV (reference sequence). The CDR3 bases are TGTGCCAGCAGTATAACAGGGGCGAGCACTGAAGCTTTCTTT. This sequence encodes CASSITGASTEAFF.

The chain has TRBV30 and TRBJ1-6; D gene unclear. The CDR3 has 14 amino acids. Per germline, CDR1 GTSNPN and CDR2 SVGIG (reference sequence). V shed 0 bases and J shed 10 bases, with 13 bases lying between them. The CDR3 here is CAWSVTLHRSPLHF. CDR3 nucleotide sequence: TGTGCCTGGAGTGTAACCCTCCATCGGTCACCCCTCCACTTT.

The V gene is TRBV15, the J gene TRBJ2-5; 10 nucleotides line up with TRBD1. From germline, CDR1 is LNHNV and CDR2 YYDKDF (reference sequence). The J segment lost 4 bases and the V segment lost 1 base, leaving 6 bases of the junction unmatched. This CDR3 spans 16 amino acids. CDR3 sequence reads: CATSRGGTGVGETQYF. CDR3 in DNA: TGTGCCACCAGCAGAGGTGGGACAGGGGTCGGAGAGACCCAGTACTTC.

The J gene is TRBJ1-1, the V gene TRBV5-1; 9 bases are a match to TRBD1. This CDR3 is 15 amino acids long. CDR1 and CDR2 (germline): SGHRS, YFSETQ. The V and J ends lost 3 bases and 9 bases, in that order; junction bases with no gene match: 12. The DNA for the CDR3 is TGCGCCAGCAGCTCAGACATGACAGGGGGAATTCAAGCTTTCTTT. Amino acid sequence: CASSSDMTGGIQAFF. The complete variable domain, with remaining parts taken from reference TRBV5-1 and TRBJ1-1, reads KAGVTQTPRYLIKTRGQQVTLSCSPISGHRSVSWYQQTPGQGLQFLFEYFSETQRNKGNFPGRFSGRQFSNSRSEMNVSTLELGDSALYLCASSSDMTGGIQAFFGQGTRLTVV.

The rearrangement uses TRBV4-1 and TRBJ2-2, with 11 bases aligning to TRBD2. Germline values: CDR1 MGHRA, CDR2 YSYEKL. J lost 3 bases, V lost 4 bases, and 4 bases had no gene match. This CDR3 has 16 residues. This CDR3 reads CASSRVSGGDTGELFF. The CDR3 DNA sequence: TGCGCCAGCAGCCGGGTTAGCGGGGGGGACACCGGGGAGCTGTTTTTT.

The V gene is TRBV9, the J gene TRBJ1-2; 9 positions match TRBD1. The CDR3 is 16 residues long. Per germline, CDR1 SGDLS and CDR2 YYNGEE. V was pared by 3 bases and J by 0 bases, with 6 bases of the junction left unmatched. Written as DNA, the CDR3 is TGTGCCAGCAGCGACGGGACAGGGAGACCTAACTATGGCTACACCTTC. It specifies CASSDGTGRPNYGYTF.

This clone was seen a single time. The J gene is TRBJ2-4, the V gene TRBV2, with 12 nucleotides matching TRBD1. V lost 4 bases and J lost 4; bases outside the gene matches: 5. The CDR3 is 16 amino acids. From germline, CDR1 is SNHLY and CDR2 FYNNEI. CDR3 protein: CASSGQGQGAKNIQYF. The CDR3 bases are TGTGCCAGCAGTGGGCAGGGACAGGGGGCTAAAAACATTCAGTACTTC.

This clone was detected once. V is TRBV4-1 and J is TRBJ1-6, with D perhaps matching TRBD1 (5 bases). This CDR3 spans 16 amino acids. The V and J ends lost 4 bases and 0 bases respectively, with 10 bases between them. In germline, CDR1 is MGHRA, CDR2 YSYEKL. CDR3 amino acids: CASSLDRSSYNSPLHF. In nucleotides, the CDR3 is TGCGCCAGCAGCCTAGACAGAAGCTCCTATAATTCACCCCTCCACTTT.

V and J are TRBV29-1 and TRBJ1-2, with TRBD1 identical over 12 bases. V gave up 4 bases and J gave up 3 bases; unmatched junction bases: 3. Germline V CDR1 and CDR2: SQVTM, ANQGSEA. This CDR3 is 14 amino acids long. For the CDR3, the DNA is TGCAGCGTTGGGGGACAGGGGGCCGACTATGGCTACACCTTC. Amino acids: CSVGGQGADYGYTF.

This chain links TRBV10-1 with TRBJ1-6; 8 positions agree with TRBD1. This CDR3 is 14 amino acids long. The germline V gene encodes CDR1 WNHNN and CDR2 SYGVQD (reference sequence). With V trimmed by 3 bases and J by 6 bases, 1 base remained unmatched. The DNA of the CDR3 is TGCGCCAGCAGTGATGGACAGGGTAATTCACCCCTCCACTTT. Amino acid sequence: CASSDGQGNSPLHF.

The rearrangement links TRBV7-9 to TRBJ1-2, with 9 bases matching TRBD1. CDR3 length: 14 amino acids. Germline V lookup: CDR1 SEHNR, CDR2 FQNEAQ (reference sequence). J was trimmed by 1 base and V by 5 bases; bases with no gene match: 2. CDR3 protein: CASSRDRVNYGYTF. The CDR3 coding sequence is TGTGCCAGCAGCAGGGACAGGGTTAACTATGGCTACACCTTC.

The chain joins TRBV5-4 to TRBJ2-2, with 10 positions matching TRBD1. Germline CDR1 SGHNT, CDR2 YYREEE (reference sequence). V trimming: 4 bases; J trimming: 0 bases; junction bases outside the gene matches: 6. The length of the CDR3 is 17 residues. The DNA of the CDR3 is TGTGCCAGCAGCCGGGACAGGGGAATTACGAACACCGGGGAGCTGTTTTTT. This translates into CASSRDRGITNTGELFF.

The chain carries TRBV4-1 and TRBJ2-3; 7 bases match TRBD2. The CDR3 has 17 residues. CDR1 and CDR2 from the germline V gene are MGHRA and YSYEKL. V shed 0 bases, J shed 1 base, and the junction held 7 bases outside the gene matches. CDR3 residues: CASSQDGRPQGTDTQYF. CDR3 nucleotide sequence: TGCGCCAGCAGCCAAGACGGGAGGCCCCAGGGCACAGATACGCAGTATTTT.

This chain uses TRBV11-2 with TRBJ1-2, with TRBD1 matching 8 bases. The V gene's germline CDR1 is SGHAT and CDR2 FQNNGV. Trimming at V came to 5 bases and at J to 0 bases, leaving 5 bases not matched to a gene. This CDR3 spans 15 amino acids. CDR3 sequence: CASSAGQATNYGYTF. The CDR3, as DNA: TGTGCCAGCAGCGCGGGACAGGCCACTAACTATGGCTACACCTTC.

The genes are TRBV11-2 and TRBJ2-1; weak D call: TRBD1 (6 bases). The V gene lost 5 bases and the J gene lost 3 bases, with 14 bases spanning the gap. Germline V gene sequence: CDR1 SGHAT, CDR2 FQNNGV. The CDR3 consists of 15 residues. This CDR3 is CASSAPGGFYNEQFF. Written as DNA, the CDR3 is TGTGCCAGCAGCGCTCCTGGGGGCTTCTACAATGAGCAGTTCTTC.

Only a few counts were recorded for this clone. The identical CDR3 is also encoded by other nucleotide sequences in the sample. The chain combines TRBV5-1 with TRBJ1-1; maybe TRBD1 (5 bases). CDR3 length: 13 amino acids. Per the germline V gene, CDR1 is SGHRS and CDR2 is YFSETQ. V was clipped by 4 bases and J by 1 base, with 8 bases between them. The CDR3: CASSPQGNTEAFF. CDR3 nucleotides: TGCGCCAGCAGCCCTCAGGGGAACACTGAAGCTTTCTTT.

This rearrangement joins TRBV9 to TRBJ1-2, with a weak D call TRBD1 (6 bases). Germline lookup yields CDR1 SGDLS and CDR2 YYNGEE. V shed 7 bases and J shed 8 bases, with 15 bases lying between them. The CDR3 runs to 12 residues. The CDR3 sequence: CASAGGGLGYTF. The CDR3 coding sequence is TGTGCCAGCGCCGGGGGGGGGCTGGGCTACACCTTC.

The rearrangement joins TRBV30 to TRBJ1-5, with unresolved D. Germline loops: CDR1 GTSNPN, CDR2 SVGIG (reference sequence). CDR3 length: 13 amino acids. The V end was cut by 3 bases, the J end by 3 bases, with 9 bases between. DNA for the CDR3: TGTGCCTGGAGCCGGGATCTCAATCAGCCCCAGCATTTT. It encodes CAWSRDLNQPQHF.

J is TRBJ2-1 and V is TRBV3-1 (or the pseudogene TRBV3-2); D perhaps matches TRBD1 (6 bases). The CDR3 is 16 residues long. CDR1 and CDR2 from the germline V gene are LGHDT and YNNKEL (reference sequence). Trimming left V 0 bases short and J 6 bases short, with 15 bases between. In DNA, the CDR3 is TGTGCCAGCAGCCAAGATCTGGGGGCGCGCTTCAATGAGCAGTTCTTC. Its translation is CASSQDLGARFNEQFF.

The rearrangement links TRBV12-3 or TRBV12-4 to TRBJ1-1; D is possibly TRBD1 (5 bases). Trimming pared 4 bases from V and 8 bases from J, leaving 8 bases between. The CDR3 loop spans 11 amino acids. The CDR3 here is CASSWGGEAFF. The CDR3 bases are TGTGCCAGCAGTTGGGGGGGGGAAGCTTTCTTT.